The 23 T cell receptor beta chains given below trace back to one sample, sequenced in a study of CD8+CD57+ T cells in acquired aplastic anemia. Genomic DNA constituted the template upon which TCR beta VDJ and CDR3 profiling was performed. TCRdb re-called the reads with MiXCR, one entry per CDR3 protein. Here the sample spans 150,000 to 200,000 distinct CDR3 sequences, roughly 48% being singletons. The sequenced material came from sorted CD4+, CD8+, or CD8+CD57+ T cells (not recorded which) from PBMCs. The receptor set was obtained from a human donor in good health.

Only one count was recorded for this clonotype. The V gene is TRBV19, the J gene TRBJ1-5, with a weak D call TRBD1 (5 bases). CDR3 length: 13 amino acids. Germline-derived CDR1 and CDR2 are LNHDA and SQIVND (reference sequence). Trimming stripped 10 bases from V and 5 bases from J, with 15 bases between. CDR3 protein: CATRLAGDQPQHF. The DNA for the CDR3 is TGTGCCACCAGACTAGCGGGGGATCAGCCCCAGCATTTT.

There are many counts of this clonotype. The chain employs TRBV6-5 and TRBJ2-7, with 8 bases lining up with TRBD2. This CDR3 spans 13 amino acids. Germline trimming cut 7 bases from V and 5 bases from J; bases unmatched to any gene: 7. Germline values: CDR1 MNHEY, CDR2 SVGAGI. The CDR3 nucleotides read TGTGCCAGCATGCCGGGGGGGGCCAACGAGCAGTACTTC. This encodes CASMPGGANEQYF.

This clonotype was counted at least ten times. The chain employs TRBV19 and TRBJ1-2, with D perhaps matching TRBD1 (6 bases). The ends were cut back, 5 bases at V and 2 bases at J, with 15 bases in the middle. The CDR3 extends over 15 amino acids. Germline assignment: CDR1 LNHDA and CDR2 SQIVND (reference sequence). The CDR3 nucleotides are TGTGCCAGTAGTGTATCAACAGGGACAAACTATGGCTACACCTTC. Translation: CASSVSTGTNYGYTF. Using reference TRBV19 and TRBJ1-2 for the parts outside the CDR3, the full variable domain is DGGITQSPKYLFRKEGQNVTLSCEQNLNHDAMYWYRQDPGQGLRLIYYSQIVNDFQKGDIAEGYSVSREKKESFPLTVTSAQKNPTAFYLCASSVSTGTNYGYTFGSGTRLTVV.

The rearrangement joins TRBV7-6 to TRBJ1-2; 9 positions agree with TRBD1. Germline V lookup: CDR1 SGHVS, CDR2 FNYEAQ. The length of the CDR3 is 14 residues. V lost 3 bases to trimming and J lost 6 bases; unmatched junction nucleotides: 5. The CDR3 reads CASSLGRTGDGYTF. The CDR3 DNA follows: TGTGCCAGCAGCTTGGGGAGGACAGGGGATGGCTACACCTTC.

CDR3 coding DNA: TGTGCCAGCAGTCAGACAGGAACTCATCAGCCCCAGCATTTT. Its protein is CASSQTGTHQPQHF. The V and J genes are TRBV25-1 and TRBJ1-5; possibly TRBD1 for D (6 bases). V lost 5 bases, J lost 5 bases, and 13 bases lay in between. Germline CDR1 MGHDK, CDR2 SYGVNS. This CDR3 region has 14 residues.

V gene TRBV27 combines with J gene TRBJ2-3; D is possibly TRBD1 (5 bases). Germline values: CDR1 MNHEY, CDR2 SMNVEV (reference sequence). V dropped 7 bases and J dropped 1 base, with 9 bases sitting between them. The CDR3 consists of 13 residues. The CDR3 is CASIQQGTDTQYF. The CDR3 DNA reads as TGTGCCAGCATACAACAGGGCACAGATACGCAGTATTTT.

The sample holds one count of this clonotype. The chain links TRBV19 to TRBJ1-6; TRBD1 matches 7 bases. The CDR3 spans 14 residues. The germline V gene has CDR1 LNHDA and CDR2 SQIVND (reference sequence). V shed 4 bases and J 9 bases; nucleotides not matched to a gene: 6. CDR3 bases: TGTGCCAGTAGTACCCTCGGACAGGCTTCACCCCTCCACTTT. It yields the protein CASSTLGQASPLHF. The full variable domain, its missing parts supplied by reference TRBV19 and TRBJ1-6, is DGGITQSPKYLFRKEGQNVTLSCEQNLNHDAMYWYRQDPGQGLRLIYYSQIVNDFQKGDIAEGYSVSREKKESFPLTVTSAQKNPTAFYLCASSTLGQASPLHFGNGTRLTVT.

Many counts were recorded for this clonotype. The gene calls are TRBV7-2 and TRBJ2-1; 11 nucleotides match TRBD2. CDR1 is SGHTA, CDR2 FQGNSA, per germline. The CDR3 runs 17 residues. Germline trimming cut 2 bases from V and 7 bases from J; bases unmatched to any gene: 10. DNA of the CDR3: TGTGCCAGCAGCTTATACCTAGCGGGAGGTGGTCGGAATGAGCAGTTCTTC. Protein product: CASSLYLAGGGRNEQFF.

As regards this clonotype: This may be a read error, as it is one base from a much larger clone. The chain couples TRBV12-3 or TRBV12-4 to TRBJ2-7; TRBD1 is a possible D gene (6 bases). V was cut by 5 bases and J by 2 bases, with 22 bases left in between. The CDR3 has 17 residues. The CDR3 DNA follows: TGTGCCAGCAGTCCCTTTTCCTCACAGGGCCGAACCTACGAGCAGTACTTC. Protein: CASSPFSSQGRTYEQYF.

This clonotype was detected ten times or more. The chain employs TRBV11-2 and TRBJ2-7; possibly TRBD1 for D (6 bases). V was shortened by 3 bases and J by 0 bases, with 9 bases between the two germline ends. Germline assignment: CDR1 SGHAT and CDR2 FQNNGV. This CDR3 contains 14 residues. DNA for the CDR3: TGTGCCAGCAGCTTTGACAGGAGCTCCTACGAGCAGTACTTC. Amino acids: CASSFDRSSYEQYF.

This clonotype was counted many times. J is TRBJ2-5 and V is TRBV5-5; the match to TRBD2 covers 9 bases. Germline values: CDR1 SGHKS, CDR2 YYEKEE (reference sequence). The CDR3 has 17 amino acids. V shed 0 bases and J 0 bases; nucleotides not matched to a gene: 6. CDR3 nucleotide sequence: TGTGCCAGCAGCTTGGGACTAGCGGTTGCGTACCAAGAGACCCAGTACTTC. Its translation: CASSLGLAVAYQETQYF.

The CDR3 nucleotides read TGTGCCAGCAGCCCGGCGTTGGACAGGGGGCGCTTCGGCTACACCTTC. Protein product: CASSPALDRGRFGYTF. The rearrangement links TRBV11-2 to TRBJ1-2; TRBD1 matches 11 bases. V trimming: 5 bases; J trimming: 8 bases; junction bases outside the gene matches: 13. The CDR3 length is 16 residues. From germline, CDR1 is SGHAT and CDR2 FQNNGV.

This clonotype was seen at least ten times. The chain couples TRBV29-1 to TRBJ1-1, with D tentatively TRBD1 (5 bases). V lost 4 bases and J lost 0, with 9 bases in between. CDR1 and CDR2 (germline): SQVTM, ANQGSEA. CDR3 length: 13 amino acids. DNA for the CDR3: TGCAGCGTTGTCTCAGGGCTGAACACTGAAGCTTTCTTT. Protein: CSVVSGLNTEAFF. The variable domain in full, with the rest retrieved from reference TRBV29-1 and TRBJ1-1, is SAVISQKPSRDICQRGTSLTIQCQVDSQVTMMFWYRQQPGQSLTLIATANQGSEATYESGFVIDKFPISRPNLTFSTLTVSNMSPEDSSIYLCSVVSGLNTEAFFGQGTRLTVV.

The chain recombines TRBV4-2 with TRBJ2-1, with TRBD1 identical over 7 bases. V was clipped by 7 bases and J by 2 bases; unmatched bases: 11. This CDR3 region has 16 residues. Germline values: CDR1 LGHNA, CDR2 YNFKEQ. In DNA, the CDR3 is TGTGCCAGCAACGGGCGGACAGGCCGCCCCTACAATGAGCAGTTCTTC. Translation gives CASNGRTGRPYNEQFF.

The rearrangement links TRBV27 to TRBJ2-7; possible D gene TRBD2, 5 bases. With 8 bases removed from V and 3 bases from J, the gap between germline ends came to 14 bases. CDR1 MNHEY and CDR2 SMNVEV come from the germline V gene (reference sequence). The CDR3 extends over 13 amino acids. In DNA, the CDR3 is TGTGCCAGCGGACCCGGCGGAGGCTACGAGCAGTACTTC. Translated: CASGPGGGYEQYF.

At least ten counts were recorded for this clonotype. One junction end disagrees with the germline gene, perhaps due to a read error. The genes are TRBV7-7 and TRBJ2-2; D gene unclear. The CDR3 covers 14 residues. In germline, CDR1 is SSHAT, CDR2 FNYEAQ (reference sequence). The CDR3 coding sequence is TGTGCTAGCACGTTCCGCCTAGAATCCGGGGAGCTGTTTTTT. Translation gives CASTFRLESGELFF.

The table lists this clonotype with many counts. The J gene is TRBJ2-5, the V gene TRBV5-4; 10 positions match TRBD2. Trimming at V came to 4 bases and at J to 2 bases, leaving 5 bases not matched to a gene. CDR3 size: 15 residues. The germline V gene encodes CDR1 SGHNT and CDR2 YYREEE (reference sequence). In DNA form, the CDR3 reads TGTGCCAGCAGCCAGCAGCGGGAGGGACAAGAGACCCAGTACTTC. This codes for CASSQQREGQETQYF.

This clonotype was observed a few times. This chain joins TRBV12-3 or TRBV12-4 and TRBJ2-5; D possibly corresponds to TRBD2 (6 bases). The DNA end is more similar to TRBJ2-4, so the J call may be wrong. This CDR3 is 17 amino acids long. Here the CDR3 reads CASSVGTGSTPKNIQYF. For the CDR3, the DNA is TGTGCCAGCAGTGTTGGGACTGGCAGTACTCCCAAAAACATTCAGTACTTC.

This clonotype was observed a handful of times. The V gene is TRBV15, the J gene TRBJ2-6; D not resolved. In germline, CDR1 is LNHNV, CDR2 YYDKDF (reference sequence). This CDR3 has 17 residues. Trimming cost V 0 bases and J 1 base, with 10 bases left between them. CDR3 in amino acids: CATSRDLRVSGANVLTF. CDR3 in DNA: TGTGCCACCAGCAGAGATCTTCGCGTGTCTGGGGCCAACGTCCTGACTTTC.

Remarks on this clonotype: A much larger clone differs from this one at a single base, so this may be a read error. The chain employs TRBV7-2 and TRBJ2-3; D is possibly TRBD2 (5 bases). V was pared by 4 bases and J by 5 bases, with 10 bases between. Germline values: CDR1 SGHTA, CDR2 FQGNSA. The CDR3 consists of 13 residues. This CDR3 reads CASSSPGRDTQYF. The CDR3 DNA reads TGTGCCAGCAGCTCACCGGGAAGAGATACGCAGTATTTT.

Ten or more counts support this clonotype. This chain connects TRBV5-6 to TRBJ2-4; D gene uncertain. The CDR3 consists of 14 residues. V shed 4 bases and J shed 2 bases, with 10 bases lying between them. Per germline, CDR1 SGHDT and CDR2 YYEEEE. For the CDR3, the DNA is TGTGCCAGCAGCCCACTGGGGACCAAAAACATTCAGTACTTC. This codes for CASSPLGTKNIQYF.

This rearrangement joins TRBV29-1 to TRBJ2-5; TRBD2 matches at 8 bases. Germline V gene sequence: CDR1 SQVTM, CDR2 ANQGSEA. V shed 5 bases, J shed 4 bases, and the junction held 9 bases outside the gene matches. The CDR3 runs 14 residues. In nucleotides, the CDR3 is TGCAGCGTTAAATACGGGAGGGCCGGAGAGACCCAGTACTTC. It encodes CSVKYGRAGETQYF. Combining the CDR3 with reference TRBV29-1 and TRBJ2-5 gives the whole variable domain SAVISQKPSRDICQRGTSLTIQCQVDSQVTMMFWYRQQPGQSLTLIATANQGSEATYESGFVIDKFPISRPNLTFSTLTVSNMSPEDSSIYLCSVKYGRAGETQYFGPGTRLLVL.

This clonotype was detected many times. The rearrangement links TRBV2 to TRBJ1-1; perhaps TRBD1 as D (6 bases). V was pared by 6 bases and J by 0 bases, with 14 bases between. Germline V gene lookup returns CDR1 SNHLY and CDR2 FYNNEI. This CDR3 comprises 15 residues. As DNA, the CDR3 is TGTGCCAGCAGCCCGAGGACAGAGTTGAACACTGAAGCTTTCTTT. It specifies CASSPRTELNTEAFF.